The 23 T cell receptor beta chains below come from one sample, sequenced in a study of T cells in women clearing cervical HPV infection. Clones were sequenced by immunoSEQ multiplex PCR, and TCRdb holds only the in-frame ones, with some missing. This listing includes fewer than 30,000 clones. Sequenced input: blood buffy coat. The receptors come from a woman between 18 and 70 years old with a cervical HPV16 infection that either progressed to CIN3+ or cleared (not recorded which).

As for this clone: Sequencing ends 3 residues short of the CDR3 end; the germline J gene provides the rest. The chain carries TRBV7-9 and TRBJ1-1, with D perhaps TRBD1 (6 bases). V shed 5 bases and J shed 5 bases, with 18 bases lying between them. The germline V gene has CDR1 SEHNR and CDR2 FQNEAQ (reference sequence). This CDR3 comprises 15 residues. The covered CDR3 bases are TGTGCCAGCAGCGCGTTTGCGGGGGCTCAAACTGAA. Residues: CASSAFAGAQTE. The whole CDR3 region reads CASSAFAGAQTEAFF.

Details on this clone: The CDR3 end lies 3 residues beyond the end of the read and is filled in from the germline J gene. The gene calls are TRBV7-7 and TRBJ2-3, with TRBD2 matching 8 bases. The J segment lost 1 base and the V segment lost 0 bases, leaving 3 bases of the junction unmatched. This CDR3 is built from 16 residues. Germline V lookup: CDR1 SSHAT, CDR2 FNYEAQ (reference sequence). The CDR3 spells CASSLAPAGGTDTQYF. The part of the CDR3 DNA that was read is TGTGCCAGCAGCTTAGCGCCAGCGGGGGGCACAGATACG.

On this clone: The observed sequence ends 3 residues before the CDR3 terminus, with the missing tail filled in from the germline J gene. V gene TRBV18 combines with J gene TRBJ2-7, with TRBD1 matching 7 bases. Germline values: CDR1 KGHSH, CDR2 LQKENI. The junction had 11 bases not matched to a gene; V was cut back by 4 bases and J by 5 bases. This CDR3 has 15 amino acids. CDR3 DNA (partial): TGTGCCAGCTCACTTAACTTAAGGACAGGTAACGAG. Translation: CASSLNLRTGNE. The whole CDR3 protein reads CASSLNLRTGNEQYF.

The CDR3 DNA, read in part, is TGTGCCAGCAGTGACAGGGTGAGATACGAC. It codes for CASSDRVRYD. The entire CDR3 is CASSDRVRYDYTF. This chain joins TRBV2 and TRBJ1-2; a weak D match, TRBD1 (5 bases). The CDR3 end falls 3 residues outside the read, so it is completed with the germline J gene. CDR3 length: 13 amino acids. From germline, CDR1 is SNHLY and CDR2 FYNNEI. Full variable domain (rest looked up from reference TRBV2 and TRBJ1-2): EPEVTQTPSHQVTQMGQEVILRCVPISNHLYFYWYRQILGQKVEFLVSFYNNEISEKSEIFDDQFSVERPDGSNFTLKIRSTKLEDSAMYFCASSDRVRYDYTFGSGTRLTVV.

Concerning this clone itself: The DNA ends 3 residues before the CDR3 does, and the rest of the CDR3 is filled in from the germline J gene. The chain couples TRBV7-8 to TRBJ2-7; 11 nucleotides agree with TRBD2. Trimming removed 3 bases from V and 2 bases from J; junction bases left unmatched: 6. CDR3 size: 16 residues. CDR1 is SGHVS and CDR2 is FQNEAQ in the germline V gene. The covered CDR3 bases are TGTGCCAGCAGCTTTCGGGGACTAGCGGAGACCTACGAG. This sequence encodes CASSFRGLAETYE. The complete CDR3 reads CASSFRGLAETYEQYF.

About this clone: The missing CDR3 end, 3 residues past where the read stops, is filled in from the germline J gene. V is TRBV5-1 and J is TRBJ2-5; no clear D gene. Germline CDR1 is SGHRS and CDR2 is YFSETQ. The CDR3 consists of 14 residues. Trimming pared 0 bases from V and 2 bases from J, leaving 8 bases between. CDR3 DNA, as far as it was read: TGCGCCAGCAGCTTGGTACCAGGTCAAGAGACC. Encoded protein: CASSLVPGQET. The full CDR3 protein reads CASSLVPGQETQYF.

Worth noting for this clone: The CDR3 is cut off 3 residues early in the read; its end comes from the germline J gene. This sequence joins TRBV19 and TRBJ2-5, with D possibly matching TRBD2 (5 bases). This CDR3 has 14 residues. The germline V and J ends were trimmed by 6 bases and 5 bases, with 16 bases remaining between them. Germline values: CDR1 LNHDA, CDR2 SQIVND (reference sequence). CDR3 residues: CASRDLGIEETQYF. The CDR3 bases that were read are TGTGCCAGTAGGGACTTAGGGATTGAGGAGACC.

Details on this clone: The sequenced fragment ends 3 residues before the CDR3 boundary, so the rest is inferred from the germline J gene. The rearrangement links TRBV5-4 to TRBJ2-5; no definite D call. With 4 bases removed from V and 4 bases from J, the gap between germline ends came to 17 bases. Per germline, CDR1 SGHNT and CDR2 YYREEE (reference sequence). There are 15 residues in the CDR3. The part of the CDR3 DNA that was read is TGTGCCAGCAGCATCGCCCGGAGTAGGGTAGAGACC. The encoded protein is CASSIARSRVET. The CDR3 in full is CASSIARSRVETQYF.

Turning to this clone: Read sequence stops 3 residues before the CDR3 end, and the germline J gene provides the missing end. J is TRBJ1-5 and V is TRBV7-2; a possible D gene is TRBD1 (6 bases). Trimming stripped 5 bases from V and 2 bases from J, with 10 bases between. CDR3 size: 14 residues. Looked up from germline, CDR1 is SGHTA and CDR2 is FQGNSA. CDR3 DNA (partial): TGTGCCAGCAGCCCGCGACAGGGCAATCAGCCC. It translates to CASSPRQGNQP. In full, the CDR3 reads CASSPRQGNQPQHF.

Here the CDR3 reads CASSLSLNRAGVLMNTEAFF. The DNA read from the CDR3 is TGCGCCAGCAGCTTATCCCTAAACAGGGCAGGAGTCCTGATGAACACTGAA. The J gene is TRBJ1-1, the V gene TRBV5-1; a weak D match, TRBD1 (6 bases). The CDR3 is cut off 3 residues early in the read; its end comes from the germline J gene. Per germline, CDR1 SGHRS and CDR2 YFSETQ. The V gene lost 2 bases and the J gene lost 0 bases, with 26 bases spanning the gap. The CDR3 runs to 20 residues.

Worth noting for this clone: The read terminates 3 residues before the CDR3 end, so the remaining end is supplied by the germline J gene. This chain uses TRBV20-1 with TRBJ2-3, with TRBD1 matching 9 bases. With V trimmed by 5 bases and J by 5 bases, 8 bases remained unmatched. Per germline, CDR1 DFQATT and CDR2 SNEGSKA (reference sequence). The length of the CDR3 is 14 residues. The CDR3 DNA, read in part, is TGCAGTGCTCCCCGGGACAGGGTCGGAGATACG. It encodes CSAPRDRVGDT. The CDR3 in its entirety is CSAPRDRVGDTQYF.

As concerns this clone: Sequencing ends 3 residues short of the CDR3 end; the germline J gene provides the rest. The chain carries TRBV28 and TRBJ2-7; the D gene is possibly TRBD1 (6 bases). Deletions cut 7 bases from V and 3 bases from J, with 16 bases between. This CDR3 has 14 amino acids. CDR1 MDHEN and CDR2 SYDVKM come from the germline V gene. The CDR3: CASKTGHSLYEQYF. The covered CDR3 bases are TGTGCCAGCAAAACGGGACATTCTCTCTACGAG.

To note about this clone: The read comes to an end 3 residues before the CDR3 does, leaving the germline J gene to fill in the end. The V call is TRBV19, the J call TRBJ2-1; 11 bases agree with TRBD2. CDR3 length: 15 residues. J lost 6 bases, V lost 4 bases, and 5 bases had no gene match. Germline CDR1 is LNHDA and CDR2 is SQIVND (reference sequence). CDR3 residues: CASSTTSGSFNEQFF. CDR3 DNA, as far as it was read: TGTGCCAGTAGTACTACTAGCGGGAGCTTCAATGAG.

Notes on this clone: The read ends 3 residues early relative to the CDR3; the germline J gene fills the gap. This rearrangement joins TRBV11-3 to TRBJ2-7, with D tentatively TRBD2 (6 bases). Per the germline V gene, CDR1 is SGHNT and CDR2 is YENEEA. The CDR3 is 15 residues long. The V gene lost 5 bases and the J gene lost 3 bases, with 17 bases spanning the gap. Partial CDR3 DNA: TGTGCCAGCAGCCGACCACTGGCGGGGAACTACGAG. Translation: CASSRPLAGNYE. The entire CDR3 protein is CASSRPLAGNYEQYF.

On this clone: Coverage ceases 3 residues before the CDR3 finishes, and the germline J gene fills in the end. The chain carries TRBV19 and TRBJ2-3; 7 nucleotides line up with TRBD1. The CDR3 is made up of 16 amino acids. Germline CDR1 reads LNHDA; CDR2 reads SQIVND (reference sequence). The part of the CDR3 DNA that was read is TGTGCCAGTAGTATTTTTCGAGCAGGGGGATATCAGCCG. Translating it yields CASSIFRAGGYQP. The complete CDR3 sequence is CASSIFRAGGYQPQYF.

Concerning this clone itself: A junction end diverges from the germline sequence, so it may reflect a read error. The read halts 3 residues ahead of the CDR3 end, with the missing end drawn from the germline J gene. The same CDR3 is also encoded by other DNA sequences in this sample. This chain joins TRBV7-9 and TRBJ1-3, with D possibly matching TRBD1 (5 bases). CDR3 length: 13 residues. Germline V gene lookup returns CDR1 SEHNR and CDR2 FQNEAQ (reference sequence). The sequenced CDR3 bases are TGTGCCAGCGGTCAGGATAGGTTGGACACT. Translation gives CASGQDRLDT. The full CDR3 protein is CASGQDRLDTIYF.

A remark on this clone: The sequence runs out 3 residues before the end of the CDR3; the remainder is reconstructed from the germline J gene. The chain employs TRBV19 and TRBJ1-2; D is possibly TRBD1 (6 bases). The V gene's germline CDR1 is LNHDA and CDR2 SQIVND (reference sequence). The V gene lost 10 bases and the J gene lost 5 bases, with 26 bases spanning the gap. The CDR3 has 16 residues. CDR3 DNA, as far as it was read: TGTGCCACCGGAGAAGTGGGACAACTCCTATCTTATGGC. It is translated as CATGEVGQLLSYG. The whole CDR3 reads CATGEVGQLLSYGYTF.

Regarding this clone: Read data end 3 residues before the CDR3 end; the end is taken from the germline J gene. V and J are TRBV6-2 or TRBV6-3 and TRBJ1-2; possibly TRBD1 for D (5 bases). Germline CDR1 reads MNHEY; CDR2 reads SVGEGT. The CDR3 spans 16 residues. CDR3 loop: CASSDHASGGFGDYTF. The sequenced part of the CDR3 DNA is TGTGCCAGCAGTGACCACGCTAGCGGGGGGTTTGGAGAC.

As for this clone: The CDR3 is cut off 3 residues early in the read; its end comes from the germline J gene. The genes are TRBV6-1 and TRBJ2-3; D possibly corresponds to TRBD1 (5 bases). Per the germline V gene, CDR1 is MNHNS and CDR2 is SASEGT. The CDR3 totals 17 residues. V lost 0 bases and J 3 bases, leaving 16 bases between the germline ends. CDR3 DNA, as far as it was read: TGTGCCAGCAGTGAAGCGCAGGGTAGGGGCTTGACAGATACG. Its protein is CASSEAQGRGLTDT. The whole CDR3 sequence is CASSEAQGRGLTDTQYF.

To note about this clone: The read gets to within 3 residues of the CDR3 end, and the germline J gene fills in the rest. The rearrangement uses TRBV19 and TRBJ2-2, with D uncertain. The CDR3 has 13 residues. The V end was cut by 2 bases, the J end by 6 bases, with 7 bases between. In germline, CDR1 is LNHDA, CDR2 SQIVND (reference sequence). CDR3 amino acids: CASSIWAAGELFF. Partial CDR3 DNA: TGTGCCAGTAGTATATGGGCAGCCGGGGAG.

A word on this clone: The read ends 3 residues early relative to the CDR3; the germline J gene fills the gap. This sequence joins TRBV7-9 and TRBJ2-3; D possibly corresponds to TRBD2 (6 bases). In germline, CDR1 is SEHNR, CDR2 FQNEAQ (reference sequence). The CDR3 loop spans 15 amino acids. V gave up 3 bases and J gave up 3 bases, with 13 bases separating them. Incomplete CDR3 DNA: TGTGCCAGCAGCTTTGCGGGTGGAGGGACAGATACG. Its translation is CASSFAGGGTDT. The whole CDR3 region reads CASSFAGGGTDTQYF. Drawing the rest from reference TRBV7-9 and TRBJ2-3, the complete variable domain is DTGVSQNPRHKITKRGQNVTFRCDPISEHNRLYWYRQTLGQGPEFLTYFQNEAQLEKSRLLSDRFSAERPKGSFSTLEIQRTEQGDSAMYLCASSFAGGGTDTQYFGPGTRLTVL.

On this clone: Sequencing ends 3 residues short of the CDR3 end; the germline J gene provides the rest. This chain connects TRBV14 to TRBJ1-2, with D tentatively TRBD1 (5 bases). From germline, CDR1 is SGHDN and CDR2 FVKESK. This CDR3 spans 14 amino acids. This CDR3 is CASSQGEGSRGYTF. The CDR3 bases that were read are TGTGCCAGCAGCCAAGGAGAGGGGTCCCGAGGC.

Worth noting for this clone: The CDR3 end is not reached by the read, which stops 3 residues before it; the germline J gene fills it in. The chain carries TRBV2 and TRBJ1-2, with D hard to call. The CDR3 totals 15 residues. The germline V gene encodes CDR1 SNHLY and CDR2 FYNNEI. The CDR3: CASRGRASGADTYTF. Partial CDR3 DNA: TGTGCCAGCAGAGGTCGGGCTAGCGGAGCAGATACC. Filled out from reference TRBV2 and TRBJ1-2, the complete variable domain reads EPEVTQTPSHQVTQMGQEVILRCVPISNHLYFYWYRQILGQKVEFLVSFYNNEISEKSEIFDDQFSVERPDGSNFTLKIRSTKLEDSAMYFCASRGRASGADTYTFGSGTRLTVV.